Given below is one TCR beta chain in context. What antigen it recognizes has not been identified. The record has no base qualities; no much larger clone is one base away. Sequences MNHEY (CDR1) and SVGAGI (CDR2) are obtained from the germline V gene. V and J lose 0 bases and 2 bases, and a span of 9 bases separates them. The CDR3 has 15 amino acids, counting the end cysteine and phenylalanine. CDR3 DNA is the only sequence kept; it has 45 bases, read in frame from the first base. The data were obtained in a study of cytotoxic CD8 clonotypes in ibrutinib-treated CLL (TCRdb year 2021). About the investigation overall: In this cohort, around 15 patients were treatment-naive and approximately 10 were relapsed/refractory, while about 18 had unmutated IGHV. Responses were partial in some 24 patients and complete in 2; after median approximately 67 months follow-up, some 14 stayed in remission and approximately twelve progressed. Response samples were taken after a median of about a year on treatment, ranging from about 6 to 40 months. Every sample from remission and from progressive disease was obtained while the patients were still on ibrutinib. Cryopreserved peripheral blood mononuclear cells were obtained prior to treatment, at the time of response, and at either disease progression or sustained remission. An average of about 250,000 productive templates and 80,000 to 95,000 productive rearrangements was obtained per sample. Longitudinal samples were obtainable from about 30% of the roughly 90 participants in the trial. The paper as a whole reports these results and caveats: Public clonotypes were rare and either shrank or stayed stable during treatment, and the rise in clonality at ibrutinib response reflected expansion of private clonotypes. At ibrutinib response clonality went up, during sustained remission it held steady, and at progression it dropped back toward baseline. Baseline clonality was found to be higher than that of age-matched healthy donors and was strongly correlated with circulating CD8+ T-cell counts. Sampling times were not matched between patients in sustained remission and patients whose disease was progressing, and lymph node repertoires were not examined.

Each clonotype received, on average, around 10x coverage in deep resolution sequencing performed on a MiSeq, where the target depth lay between 1 in 1 million and 1 in 200,000 T cells. The immunoSEQ hsTCRB Kit was used to generate TCR beta libraries. For the original study's pipeline: ImmunoSEQ Data Assistant and ImmunoSEQ Analyzer were used for data analysis, and V, D and J genes were assigned according to IMGT definitions. Clonality, which ranges from 0 to 1, was calculated by subtracting the normalized Shannon entropy of productive rearrangement frequencies from one. Only overrepresented clonotypes making up at least 0.05% of each patient's repertoire were included in the public clonotype analysis. Some 14 age-matched healthy donor repertoires from immuneACCESS served as clonality controls. This is the immuneACCESS table as TCRdb keeps it, with only in-frame sequences that have V and J called. A part of the clones is gone; compared with another copy, unresolved V genes explain less than half, and the rest is unexplained. The DNA was the basis for D and trimming; V, J and clone size are from that table. Here the sample has some 150,000 clones; 76% occur a single time. The ten largest clonotypes hold around 4.9% of the sample.

The sample's time point label is to be understood as: roughly 25 months on ibrutinib. For TCR beta library preparation, approximately 2 micrograms of genomic DNA were isolated from cryopreserved PBMCs. High-throughput TCR beta sequencing was performed on longitudinal blood samples from CLL patients receiving ibrutinib monotherapy. Patients were enrolled in a phase 2 open-label single-center ibrutinib monotherapy trial. The sequence was collected from a human donor with chronic lymphocytic leukemia. Recombination linked TRBV6-5 to TRBJ2-3, with TRBD2 as a weak D call on 6 bases. The input for sequencing was PBMCs, taken after 24 months of ibrutinib treatment. This receptor carries the CDR3 CASSYSGLLTDTQYF. At the DNA level, the sequence is TGTGCCAGCAGTTACTCGGGACTCCTCACAGATACGCAGTATTTT.